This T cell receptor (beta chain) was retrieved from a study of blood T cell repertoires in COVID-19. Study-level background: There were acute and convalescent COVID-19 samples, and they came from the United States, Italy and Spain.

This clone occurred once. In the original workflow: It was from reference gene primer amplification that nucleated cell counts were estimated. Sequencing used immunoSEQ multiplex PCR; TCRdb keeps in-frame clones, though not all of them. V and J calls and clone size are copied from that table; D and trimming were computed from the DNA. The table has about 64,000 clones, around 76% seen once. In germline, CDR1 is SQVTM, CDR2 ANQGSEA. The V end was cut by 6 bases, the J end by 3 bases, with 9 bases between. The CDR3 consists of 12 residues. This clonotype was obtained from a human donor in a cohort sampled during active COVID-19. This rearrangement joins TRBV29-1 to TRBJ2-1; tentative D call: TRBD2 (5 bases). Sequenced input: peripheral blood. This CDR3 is CSVWTDYNEQFF. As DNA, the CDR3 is TGCAGCGTGTGGACTGACTACAATGAGCAGTTCTTC.